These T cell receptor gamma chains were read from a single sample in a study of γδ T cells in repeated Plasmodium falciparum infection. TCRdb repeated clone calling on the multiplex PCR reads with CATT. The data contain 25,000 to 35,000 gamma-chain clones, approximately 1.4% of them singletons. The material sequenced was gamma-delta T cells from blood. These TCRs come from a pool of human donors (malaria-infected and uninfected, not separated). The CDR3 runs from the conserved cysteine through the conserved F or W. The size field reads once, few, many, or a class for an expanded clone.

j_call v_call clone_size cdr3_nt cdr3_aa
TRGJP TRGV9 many TGTGCCTTGTGGGGCGTTGAAGAGTTGGGCAAAAAAATCAAGGTATTT CALWGVEELGKKIKVF
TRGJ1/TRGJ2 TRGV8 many TGTGCCACCTGGGAATGTGGTAAGAAACTCTTT CATWECGKKLF
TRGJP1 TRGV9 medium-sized TGTGCCTTGTGGGAGGCCTATACCACTGGTTGGTTCAAGATATTT CALWEAYTTGWFKIF
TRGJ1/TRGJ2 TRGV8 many TGTGCCACCTGGGAGCCATCGAATTATTATAAGAAACTCTTT CATWEPSNYYKKLF
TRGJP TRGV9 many TGTGCCTTGTGGGACCTCGAGTTGGGCAAAAAAATCAAGGTATTT CALWDLELGKKIKVF
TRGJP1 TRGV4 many TGTGCCACGATAGGGACATATAGGACCACTGGTTGGTTCAAGATATTT CATIGTYRTTGWFKIF
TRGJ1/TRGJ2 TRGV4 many TGTGCCACCTGGGATGGGCTCTATTATAAGAAACTCTTT CATWDGLYYKKLF
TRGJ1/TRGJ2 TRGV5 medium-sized TGTGCCACCTGGGGGCGTGAGGTGTATAAGAAACTCTTT CATWGREVYKKLF
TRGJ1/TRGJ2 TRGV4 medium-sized TGTGCCACCTGGGATAAGGATAAGAAACTCTTT CATWDKDKKLF
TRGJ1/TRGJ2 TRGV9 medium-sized TGTGCCTTGTGGGAGGTGTACCCGATTAAGAAACTCTTT CALWEVYPIKKLF
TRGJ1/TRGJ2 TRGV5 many TGTGCCACCTGGGACAGGCCAAGAGTTCAGAAACTCTTT CATWDRPRVQKLF
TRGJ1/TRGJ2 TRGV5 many TGTGCCACCTGGGACAGGCACAGTTATTATAAGAAACTCTTT CATWDRHSYYKKLF
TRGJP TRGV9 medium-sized TGTGCCTTGTGGGAGCCTCTGAAGTTGGGCAAAAAAATCAAGGTATTT CALWEPLKLGKKIKVF
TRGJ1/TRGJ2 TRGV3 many TGTGCCACCTGGGACAGGCTTTGGAGTAATTATAAGAAACTCTTT CATWDRLWSNYKKLF
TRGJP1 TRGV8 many TGTGCCACCTGGGATACTCTCGATACCACTGGTTGGTTCAAGATATTT CATWDTLDTTGWFKIF
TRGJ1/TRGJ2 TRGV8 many TGTGCCACCTGGGATAGAGGTTATAAGAAACTCTTT CATWDRGYKKLF
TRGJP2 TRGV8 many TGTGCCACCTGGGATATGATTTGGGGTAGTGATTGGATCAAGACGTTT CATWDMIWGSDWIKTF
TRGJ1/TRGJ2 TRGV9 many TGTGCCTTGTGGGGAGGTGACGGGTCCTATAAGAAACTCTTT CALWGGDGSYKKLF
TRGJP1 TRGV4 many TGTGCCACCTGGGATGGGCAAGTCACTGGTTGGTTCAAGATATTT CATWDGQVTGWFKIF
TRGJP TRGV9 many TGTGCCTTGTGGGGGTGGGAGTTGGGCAAAAAAATCAAGGTATTT CALWGWELGKKIKVF
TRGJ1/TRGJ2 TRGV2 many TGTGCCACCTGGGACGGGCCTTTTTATAAGAAACTCTTT CATWDGPFYKKLF
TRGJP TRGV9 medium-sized TGTGCCTTGTGGGAGGTAGGGCAAGAGTTGGGCAAAAAAATCAAGGTATTT CALWEVGQELGKKIKVF
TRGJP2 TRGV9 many TGTGCCTTGTGGGAGGTGCCAGGGCGCGATTGGATCAAGACGTTT CALWEVPGRDWIKTF
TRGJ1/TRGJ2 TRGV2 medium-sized TGTGCCACCTGGGACGGAGCCAAGAAACTCTTT CATWDGAKKLF
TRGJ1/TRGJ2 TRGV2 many TGTGCCACCTGGGACGGGCCTCATCATTATTATAAGAAACTCTTT CATWDGPHHYYKKLF
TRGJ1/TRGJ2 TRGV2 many TGTGCCACCTGGGACGCACCTGTGGAGGTTTATTATAAGAAACTCTTT CATWDAPVEVYYKKLF
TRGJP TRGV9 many TGTGCCTTGTGGGAGGGCAGGAAGTTGGGCAAAAAAATCAAGGTATTT CALWEGRKLGKKIKVF
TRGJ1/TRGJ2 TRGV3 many TGTGCCACCTGGGACAGGGATTATTATAAGAAACTCTTT CATWDRDYYKKLF
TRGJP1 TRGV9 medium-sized TGTGCCTTGTGGGAGGGCCCAGGTTGGTTCAAGATATTT CALWEGPGWFKIF
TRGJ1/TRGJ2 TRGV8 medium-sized TGTGCCACCTGGGACCGCTATTATTATAAGAAACTCTTT CATWDRYYYKKLF
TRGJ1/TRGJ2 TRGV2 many TGTGCCACCTGGGGCCCCATTTATTATAAGAAACTCTTT CATWGPIYYKKLF
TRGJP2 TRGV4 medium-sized TGTGCCACCTGGGATAACCTCGTCTCGGCGCAATATAGTGATTGGATCAAGACGTTT CATWDNLVSAQYSDWIKTF
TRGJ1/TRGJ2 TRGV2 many TGTGCCACCTGGGACGGGCACTATTATAAGAAACTCTTT CATWDGHYYKKLF
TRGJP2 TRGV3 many TGTGCCACCTGGGACGCCCGTAGTGATTGGATCAAGACGTTT CATWDARSDWIKTF
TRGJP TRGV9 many TGTGCCTTGTGGGAGGTGTCCCTGGGCGGAGTCAGGTTGGGCAAAAAAATCAAGGTATTT CALWEVSLGGVRLGKKIKVF
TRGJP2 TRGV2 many TGTGCCACCTGGGACGGGCGGGGAGGTAGTGATTGGATCAAGACGTTT CATWDGRGGSDWIKTF
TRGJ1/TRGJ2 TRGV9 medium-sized TGTGCCTTGTGGGAGGTGCCGGAGAAACTCTTT CALWEVPEKLF
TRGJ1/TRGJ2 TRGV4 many TGTGCCACCTGGGATGGGCCGGGGGGTTATTATAAGGAACTCTTT CATWDGPGGYYKELF
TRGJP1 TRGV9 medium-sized TGTGCCTTGTGGGATTCAACTGGTTGGTTCAAGATATTT CALWDSTGWFKIF
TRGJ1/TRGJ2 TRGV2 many TGTGCCACCTGGGACGGCTCCTATACTTATTATAAGAAACTCTTT CATWDGSYTYYKKLF